These 7 T cell receptor beta chains were all obtained from the same sample, sequenced in a study of blood T cell repertoires in COVID-19. Measured with immunoSEQ multiplex PCR; TCRdb has only the in-frame clones, and not every one. The repertoire consists of fewer than 250,000 clones, with 80% to 90% occurring once and the leading ten covering 8.2%. Sample: peripheral blood. The receptors derive from a woman aged 50 to 60 with acute or convalescent COVID-19.

The CDR3 is CASSLGPNFNSPLHF. The CDR3 nucleotides are TGTGCCAGCAGTTTGGGCCCTAATTTTAATTCACCCCTCCACTTT. The chain carries TRBV2 and TRBJ1-6; D uncertain. This CDR3 region has 15 residues. Trimming pared 5 bases from V and 6 bases from J, leaving 14 bases between. Germline CDR1 and CDR2: SNHLY and FYNNEI.

J is TRBJ1-3 and V is TRBV11-2; D is unresolved. Germline V gene lookup returns CDR1 SGHAT and CDR2 FQNNGV. The V gene lost 1 base and the J gene lost 2 bases, with 15 bases spanning the gap. CDR3 length: 17 residues. In nucleotides, the CDR3 is TGTGCCAGCAGCTTAGGCCGCCGGCGGGAACCTGGAAACACCATATATTTT. This translates into CASSLGRRREPGNTIYF.

V is TRBV11-2 and J is TRBJ1-1; D may be TRBD1 (5 bases). This CDR3 has 14 residues. Germline CDR1 is SGHAT and CDR2 is FQNNGV. V was shortened by 3 bases and J by 5 bases, with 13 bases between the two germline ends. The DNA of the CDR3 is TGTGCCAGCAGCTTCCGAGTTGGGGGGACTGAAGCTTTCTTT. Translated, it gives CASSFRVGGTEAFF.

The rearrangement joins TRBV29-1 to TRBJ2-7; D possibly corresponds to TRBD1 (6 bases). The CDR3 runs 13 residues. V lost 3 bases to trimming and J lost 7 bases, with 16 bases between them. Germline-derived CDR1 and CDR2 are SQVTM and ANQGSEA. In DNA form, the CDR3 reads TGCAGCGTTGAGGACAGCGTGGTGAAGGAGCAGTACTTC. Its protein product is CSVEDSVVKEQYF.

The J gene is TRBJ2-7, the V gene TRBV6-5, with D maybe TRBD1 (6 bases). Per the germline V gene, CDR1 is MNHEY and CDR2 is SVGAGI. Trimming took off 4 bases at V and 5 bases at J, with 12 bases between the two ends. The CDR3 has 13 amino acids. The CDR3 loop reads CASSFTGLHEQYF. CDR3 in DNA: TGTGCCAGCAGTTTTACAGGGCTCCACGAGCAGTACTTC.

The chain links TRBV9 to TRBJ2-1, with 8 bases matching TRBD1. Unmatched junction bases numbered 12, after V lost 4 bases and J lost 6 bases. The CDR3 length is 16 residues. CDR1 is SGDLS and CDR2 is YYNGEE in the germline V gene. CDR3 in amino acids: CASSPRTGMGSNEQFF. CDR3 sequence (DNA): TGTGCCAGCAGCCCTAGGACAGGGATGGGATCCAATGAGCAGTTCTTC. Full variable domain (remainder filled in from reference TRBV9 and TRBJ2-1): DSGVTQTPKHLITATGQRVTLRCSPRSGDLSVYWYQQSLDQGLQFLIQYYNGEERAKGNILERFSAQQFPDLHSELNLSSLELGDSALYFCASSPRTGMGSNEQFFGPGTRLTVL.

The chain links TRBV19 to TRBJ1-6; D is possibly TRBD1 (5 bases). The germline CDR1 and CDR2 sequences are LNHDA and SQIVND (reference sequence). The V gene lost 5 bases and the J gene lost 10 bases, with 18 bases spanning the gap. This CDR3 comprises 15 residues. CDR3 amino acids: CASSALGTALSPLHF. CDR3 DNA sequence: TGTGCCAGTAGTGCCTTAGGGACTGCACTATCACCCCTCCACTTT.